This is a list of T cell receptor beta chains from one sample in a study of blood T cell repertoires in COVID-19. Profiled with immunoSEQ multiplex PCR; TCRdb holds only in-frame clones, not every one. The data hold 150,000 or so clones, with around 80% observed a single time. The source material was peripheral blood. The receptors derive from a human donor in a cohort sampled during active COVID-19. Each CDR3 is given with its conserved first and last residue.

>TRBV10-3
CAISQGTEAFF
>TRBV2
CASSVRQGLTEAFF
>TRBV7-3
CASSPGTSNEQFF
>TRBV27
CASGQGEDTGELFF
>TRBV19
CASSMTVNQPQHF
>TRBV6-1
CASSDGQGRYEQYF
>TRBV18
CASSPPRATNEKLFF
>TRBV30
CAWSVQGGNTIYF
>TRBV19
CASSPGRMRDGYTF
>TRBV9
CASSGGVEDTQYF
>TRBV5-8
CASSSGTVYEKLFF
>TRBV6-1
CASSEASWALYSNQPQHF
>TRBV19
CASGTGAYSNQPQHF
>TRBV4-1
CASSQGGGRPNEKLFF
>TRBV4-3
CASSQKNQGVYGYTF
>TRBV6-6
CASTLGTGKTYEQYF
>TRBV19
CASRARGVTEAFF
>TRBV2
CASYRVWAGELFF
>TRBV11-2
CASSLNRGRYNEQFF
>TRBV6-4
CASRPTDSLNTEAFF
>TRBV28
CASTDRHRGLINTEAFF
>TRBV19
CASSRNREEAFF
>TRBV5-4
CASSNRTGAGNTIYF
>TRBV7-2
CASSLAQGIRNSPLHF
>TRBV27
CASSFTSGVFLYEQYF
>TRBV2
CAIRALRELAKNIQYF